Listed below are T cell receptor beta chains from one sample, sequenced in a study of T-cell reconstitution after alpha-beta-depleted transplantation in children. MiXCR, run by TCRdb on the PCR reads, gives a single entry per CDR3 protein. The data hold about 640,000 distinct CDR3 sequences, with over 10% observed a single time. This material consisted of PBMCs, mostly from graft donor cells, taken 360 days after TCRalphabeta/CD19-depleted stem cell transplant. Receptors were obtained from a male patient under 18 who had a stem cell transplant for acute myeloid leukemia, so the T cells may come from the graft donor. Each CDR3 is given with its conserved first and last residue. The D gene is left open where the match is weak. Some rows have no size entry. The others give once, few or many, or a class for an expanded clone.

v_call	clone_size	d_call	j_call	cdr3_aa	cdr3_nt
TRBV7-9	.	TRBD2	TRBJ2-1	CASSFVLGTNLIDEQFF	TGTGCCAGCAGCTTTGTCTTGGGGACTAATCTTATCGATGAGCAGTTCTTC
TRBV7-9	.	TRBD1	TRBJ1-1	CASSQGTVYTEAFF	TGTGCCAGCAGCCAAGGGACAGTTTACACTGAAGCTTTCTTT
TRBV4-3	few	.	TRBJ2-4	CASSQDLFEGNIQYF	TGCGCCAGCAGCCAAGATTTATTCGAGGGGAACATTCAGTACTTC
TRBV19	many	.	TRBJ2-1	CASSILRGYNEQFF	TGTGCCAGTAGTATCTTACGGGGGTACAATGAGCAGTTCTTC
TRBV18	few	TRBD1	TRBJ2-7	CASSQRDSRGDEQYF	TGTGCCAGCTCACAAAGGGACAGCAGAGGGGACGAGCAGTACTTC
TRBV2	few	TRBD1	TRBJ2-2	CASTWTGSFPTPYLTGELFF	TGTGCCAGCACCTGGACAGGAAGCTTCCCAACCCCCTATCTCACCGGGGAGCTGTTTTTT
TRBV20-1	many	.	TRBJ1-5	CSAKGERGSNQPQHF	TGCAGTGCCAAGGGCGAAAGGGGCTCCAATCAGCCCCAGCATTTT
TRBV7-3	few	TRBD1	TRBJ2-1	CASSSPGGMSGSEQFF	TGTGCCAGCAGCTCTCCAGGGGGCATGTCAGGTAGTGAGCAGTTCTTC
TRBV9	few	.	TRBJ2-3	CASSAAGVLDTQYF	TGTGCCAGCAGCGCAGCAGGCGTGTTAGATACGCAGTATTTT
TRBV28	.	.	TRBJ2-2	CASSSPGRPEDAGELFF	TGTGCCAGCAGTTCTCCTGGACGGCCTGAGGATGCCGGGGAGCTGTTTTTT
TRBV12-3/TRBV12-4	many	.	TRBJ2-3	CASSPSTADTQYF	TGTGCCAGCAGTCCCTCGACAGCAGATACGCAGTATTTT
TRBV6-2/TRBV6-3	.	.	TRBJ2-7	CASTKTAYEQYF	TGTGCCAGCACCAAGACAGCCTACGAGCAGTACTTC
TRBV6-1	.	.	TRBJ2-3	CASSAVAWVRTDTQYF	TGTGCCAGCAGTGCTGTTGCGTGGGTTCGGACAGATACGCAGTATTTT
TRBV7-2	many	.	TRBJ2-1	CASSLTYNEQFF	TGTGCCAGCAGCTTAACCTACAATGAGCAGTTCTTC
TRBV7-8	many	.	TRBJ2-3	CASSQIATLGADTQYF	TGTGCCAGCAGCCAAATAGCGACCCTTGGGGCAGATACGCAGTATTTT
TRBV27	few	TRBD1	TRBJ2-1	CASSSYLGGDHYNEQFF	TGTGCCAGCAGTTCGTACCTAGGGGGCGACCACTACAATGAGCAGTTCTTC
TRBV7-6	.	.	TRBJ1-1	CASSLGTDEAFF	TGTGCCAGCAGCTTAGGGACGGATGAAGCTTTCTTT
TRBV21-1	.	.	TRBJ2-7	CASSKGRDSAYEQYF	TGTGCCAGCAGCAAAGGCCGGGACAGCGCCTACGAGCAGTACTTC
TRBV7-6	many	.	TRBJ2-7	CASSLAEGDEQYF	TGTGCCAGCAGCTTAGCCGAGGGGGACGAGCAGTACTTC
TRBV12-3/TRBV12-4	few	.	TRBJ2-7	CASSLIGATSSYEQYF	TGTGCCAGCAGTTTAATCGGGGCTACTAGCTCCTACGAGCAGTACTTC
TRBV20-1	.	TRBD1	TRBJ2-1	CSARVLQGAGNEQFF	TGCAGTGCTAGAGTTTTGCAGGGGGCTGGCAATGAGCAGTTCTTC
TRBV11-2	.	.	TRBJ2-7	CASSLGAKLSSSVYEQYF	TGTGCCAGCAGCTTAGGGGCCAAACTAAGCTCCAGCGTCTACGAGCAGTACTTC
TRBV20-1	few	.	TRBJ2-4	CSASPHVAKNIQYF	TGCAGTGCTAGCCCCCACGTAGCCAAAAACATTCAGTACTTC
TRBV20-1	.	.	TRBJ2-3	CSARGGTTVTTDTQYF	TGCAGTGCTAGAGGCGGGACCACGGTCACCACAGATACGCAGTATTTT
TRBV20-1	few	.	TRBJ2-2	CSARRPNTGELFF	TGCAGTGCTAGGAGGCCGAACACCGGGGAGCTGTTTTTT
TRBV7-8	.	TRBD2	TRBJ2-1	CASSLENSGRYDEQFF	TGTGCCAGCAGCTTAGAGAATAGCGGGAGATACGATGAGCAGTTCTTC
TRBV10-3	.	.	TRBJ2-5	CAISGLGETQYF	TGTGCCATCAGTGGGTTGGGAGAGACCCAGTACTTC